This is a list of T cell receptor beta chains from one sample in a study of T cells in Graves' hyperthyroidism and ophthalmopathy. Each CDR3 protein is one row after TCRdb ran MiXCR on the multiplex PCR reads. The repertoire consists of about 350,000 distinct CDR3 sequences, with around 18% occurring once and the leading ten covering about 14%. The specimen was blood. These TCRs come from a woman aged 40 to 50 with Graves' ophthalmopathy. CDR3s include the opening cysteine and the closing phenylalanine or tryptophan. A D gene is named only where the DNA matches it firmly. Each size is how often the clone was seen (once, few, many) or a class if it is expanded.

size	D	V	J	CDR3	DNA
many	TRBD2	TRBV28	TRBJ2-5	CASSSLFLREGLETQYF	TGTGCCAGCAGTTCCCTCTTTTTGCGGGAGGGTCTAGAGACCCAGTACTTC
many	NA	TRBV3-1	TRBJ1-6	CASSRAGTLHF	TGTGCCAGCAGCCGCGCAGGGACCCTCCACTTT
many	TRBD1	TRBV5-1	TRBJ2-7	CASSLVGTGGPYEQYF	TGCGCCAGCAGCTTGGTTGGGACAGGGGGCCCCTACGAGCAGTACTTC
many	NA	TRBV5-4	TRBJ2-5	CASSRLAEETQYF	TGTGCCAGCAGCCGTCTAGCAGAAGAGACCCAGTACTTC
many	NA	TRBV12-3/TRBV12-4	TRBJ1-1	CASSPWRAEGEAFF	TGTGCCAGCAGTCCATGGAGGGCCGAGGGTGAAGCTTTCTTT
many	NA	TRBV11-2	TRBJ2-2	CASSWSWAAAGELFF	TGTGCCAGCAGCTGGTCCTGGGCGGCAGCCGGGGAGCTGTTTTTT
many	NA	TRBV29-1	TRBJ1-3	CSVEDKAGNTIYF	TGCAGCGTTGAAGATAAGGCTGGAAACACCATATATTTT
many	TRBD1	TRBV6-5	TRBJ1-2	CASSYPGTGNYGYTF	TGTGCCAGCAGTTACCCGGGGACAGGAAACTATGGCTACACCTTC
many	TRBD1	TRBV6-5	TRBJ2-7	CASSPRQGSYEQYF	TGTGCCAGCAGTCCCCGACAGGGCTCCTACGAGCAGTACTTC
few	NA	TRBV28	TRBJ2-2	CASSFSRGYTGELFF	TGTGCCAGCAGTTTTAGTAGGGGGTACACCGGGGAGCTGTTTTTT
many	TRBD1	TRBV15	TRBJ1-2	CATSRDVMGQGSYGYTF	TGTGCCACCAGCAGAGATGTAATGGGACAGGGCAGCTATGGCTACACCTTC
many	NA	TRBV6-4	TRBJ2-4	CASSDQGFENIQYF	TGTGCCAGCAGTGACCAGGGTTTTGAAAACATTCAGTACTTC
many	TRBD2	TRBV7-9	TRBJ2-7	CASSLRLAGHEQYF	TGTGCCAGCAGCTTACGACTAGCGGGACACGAGCAGTACTTC
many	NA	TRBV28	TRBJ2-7	CASSPIAPSSYEQYF	TGTGCCAGCAGTCCCATAGCGCCCAGCTCCTACGAGCAGTACTTC